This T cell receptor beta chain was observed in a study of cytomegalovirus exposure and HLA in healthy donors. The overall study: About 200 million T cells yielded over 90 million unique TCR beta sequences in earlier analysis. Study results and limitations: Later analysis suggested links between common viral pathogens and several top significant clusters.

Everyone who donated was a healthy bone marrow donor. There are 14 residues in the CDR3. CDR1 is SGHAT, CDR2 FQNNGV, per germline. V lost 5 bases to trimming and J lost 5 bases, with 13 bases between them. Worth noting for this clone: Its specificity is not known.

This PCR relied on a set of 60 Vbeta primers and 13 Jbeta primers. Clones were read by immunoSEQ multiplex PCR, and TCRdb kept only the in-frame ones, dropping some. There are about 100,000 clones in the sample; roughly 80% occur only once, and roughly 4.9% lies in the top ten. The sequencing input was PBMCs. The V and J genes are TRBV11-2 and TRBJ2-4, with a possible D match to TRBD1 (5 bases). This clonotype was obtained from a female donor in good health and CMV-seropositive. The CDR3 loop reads CASSTPGAENIQYF. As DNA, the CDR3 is TGTGCCAGCAGCACCCCTGGGGCTGAAAACATTCAGTACTTC.